This T cell receptor beta chain was sequenced during a study of T cells of healthy individuals. Using its own MiXCR run on the 5' RACE reads, TCRdb lists one record per CDR3 protein. The table lists 53,000 or so distinct CDR3 sequences, roughly 14% of them singletons. CDR1 and CDR2 (germline): DFQATT, SNEGSKA (reference sequence). Trimming cost V 0 bases and J 1 base, with 12 bases left between them. CDR3 length: 15 residues. This clonotype was counted a few times. The TCR sequence derives from a human donor in good health. J is TRBJ1-1 and V is TRBV20-1; D uncertain. The CDR3 region has the DNA TGCAGTGCTAGAGATCGGGGAGGCGGGAACACTGAAGCTTTCTTT. Translation: CSARDRGGGNTEAFF.